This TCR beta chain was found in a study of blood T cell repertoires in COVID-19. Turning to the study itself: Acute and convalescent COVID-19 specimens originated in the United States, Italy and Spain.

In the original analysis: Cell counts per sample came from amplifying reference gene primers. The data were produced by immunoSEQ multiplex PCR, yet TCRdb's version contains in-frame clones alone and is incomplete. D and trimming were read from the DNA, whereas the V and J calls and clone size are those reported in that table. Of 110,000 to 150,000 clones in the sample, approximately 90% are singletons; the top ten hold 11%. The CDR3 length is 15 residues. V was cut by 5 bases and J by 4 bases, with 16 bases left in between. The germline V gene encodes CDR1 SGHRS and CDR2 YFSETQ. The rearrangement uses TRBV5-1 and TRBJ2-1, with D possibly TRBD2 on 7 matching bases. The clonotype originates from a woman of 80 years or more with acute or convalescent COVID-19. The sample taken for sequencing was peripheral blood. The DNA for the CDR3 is TGCGCCAGCAGATCGAGGGGGGGATCGTACAATGAGCAGTTCTTC. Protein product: CASRSRGGSYNEQFF. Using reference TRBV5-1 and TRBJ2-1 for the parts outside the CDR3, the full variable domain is KAGVTQTPRYLIKTRGQQVTLSCSPISGHRSVSWYQQTPGQGLQFLFEYFSETQRNKGNFPGRFSGRQFSNSRSEMNVSTLELGDSALYLCASRSRGGSYNEQFFGPGTRLTVL.